Detailed here is one TCR beta chain. This record belongs to a study of CD8+ T cells in alopecia areata. Study context: For the treated group, dosing was oral tofacitinib at 5 to 10 mg twice daily. For 6 to 18 months, tofacitinib was taken, and 6 months off drug followed.

The CDR3 loop spans 12 amino acids. Trimming stripped 9 bases from V and 0 bases from J, with 9 bases between. The germline CDR1 and CDR2 sequences are MDHEN and SYDVKM. cDNA reverse transcribed from extracted RNA served as the sequencing template. Assay used: immunoSEQ multiplex PCR; TCRdb lists only in-frame clones, some missing. The sample shows about 150,000 clones, more than 45% of them seen only once. Specimen: CD4+ T cells sorted from blood. V gene TRBV28 combines with J gene TRBJ2-7, with D hard to call. The receptor's source is a human donor with alopecia areata. The CDR3 here is CASSWSSYEQYF. Written as DNA, the CDR3 is TGTGCCAGTTCCTGGAGCTCCTACGAGCAGTACTTC.